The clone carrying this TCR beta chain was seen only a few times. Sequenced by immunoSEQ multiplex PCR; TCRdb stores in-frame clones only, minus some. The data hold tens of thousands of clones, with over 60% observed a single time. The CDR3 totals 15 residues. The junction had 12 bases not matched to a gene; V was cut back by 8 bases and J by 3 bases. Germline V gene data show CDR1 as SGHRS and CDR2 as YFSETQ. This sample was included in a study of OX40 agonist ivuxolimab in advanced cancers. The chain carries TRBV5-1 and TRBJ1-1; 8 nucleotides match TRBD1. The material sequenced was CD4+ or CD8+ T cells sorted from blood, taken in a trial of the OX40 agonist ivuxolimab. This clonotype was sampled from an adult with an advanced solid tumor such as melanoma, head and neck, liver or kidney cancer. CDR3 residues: CASYNPRGHDTEAFF. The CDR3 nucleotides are TGCGCCAGTTACAATCCCAGGGGGCACGACACTGAAGCTTTCTTT.